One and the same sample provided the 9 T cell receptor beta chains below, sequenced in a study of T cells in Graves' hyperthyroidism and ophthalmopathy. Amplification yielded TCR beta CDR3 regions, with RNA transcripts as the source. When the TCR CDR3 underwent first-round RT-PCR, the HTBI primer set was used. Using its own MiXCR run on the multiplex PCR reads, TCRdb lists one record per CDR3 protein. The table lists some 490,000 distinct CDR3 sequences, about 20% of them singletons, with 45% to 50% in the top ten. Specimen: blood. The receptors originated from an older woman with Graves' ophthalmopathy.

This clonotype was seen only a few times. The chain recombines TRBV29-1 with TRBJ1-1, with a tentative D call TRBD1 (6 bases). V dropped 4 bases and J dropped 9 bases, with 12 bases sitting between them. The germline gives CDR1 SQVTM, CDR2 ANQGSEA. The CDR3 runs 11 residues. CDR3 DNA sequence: TGCAGCGTTGGGTCTGGGGGCCAAGCTTTCTTT. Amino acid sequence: CSVGSGGQAFF.

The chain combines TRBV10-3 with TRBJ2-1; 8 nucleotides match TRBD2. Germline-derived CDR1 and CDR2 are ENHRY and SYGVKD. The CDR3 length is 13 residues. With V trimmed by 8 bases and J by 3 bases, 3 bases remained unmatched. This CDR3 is CAIGSGNYNEQFF. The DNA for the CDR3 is TGTGCCATCGGTAGCGGGAACTACAATGAGCAGTTCTTC.

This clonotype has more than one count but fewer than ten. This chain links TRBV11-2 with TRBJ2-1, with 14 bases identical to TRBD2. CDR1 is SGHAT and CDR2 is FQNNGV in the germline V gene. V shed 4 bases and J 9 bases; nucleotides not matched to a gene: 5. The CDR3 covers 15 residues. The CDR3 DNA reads TGTGCCAGCAGCTCGGGACTAGCGGGAGCAATTGAGCAGTTCTTC. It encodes CASSSGLAGAIEQFF.

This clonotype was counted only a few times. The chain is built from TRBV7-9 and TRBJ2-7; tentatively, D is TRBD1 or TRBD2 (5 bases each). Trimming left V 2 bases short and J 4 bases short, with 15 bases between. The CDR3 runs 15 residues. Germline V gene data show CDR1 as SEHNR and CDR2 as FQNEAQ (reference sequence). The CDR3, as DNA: TGTGCCAGCAGCTTATGGCGGACAAGGGAGTACGAGCAGTACTTC. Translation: CASSLWRTREYEQYF.

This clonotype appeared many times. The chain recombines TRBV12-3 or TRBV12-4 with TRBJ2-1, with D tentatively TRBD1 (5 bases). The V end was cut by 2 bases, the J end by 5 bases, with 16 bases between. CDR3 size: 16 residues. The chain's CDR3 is CASSLRQLLVDNEQFF. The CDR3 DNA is TGTGCCAGCAGTTTAAGACAGTTGCTCGTTGACAATGAGCAGTTCTTC.

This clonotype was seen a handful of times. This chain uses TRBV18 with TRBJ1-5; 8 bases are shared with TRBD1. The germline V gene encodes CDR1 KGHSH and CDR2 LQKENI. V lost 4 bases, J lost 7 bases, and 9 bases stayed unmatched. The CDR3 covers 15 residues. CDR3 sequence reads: CASSLSDRAGQPQHF. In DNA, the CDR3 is TGTGCCAGCTCACTTTCGGACAGGGCGGGACAGCCCCAGCATTTT. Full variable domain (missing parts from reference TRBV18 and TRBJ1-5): NAGVMQNPRHLVRRRGQEARLRCSPMKGHSHVYWYRQLPEEGLKFMVYLQKENIIDESGMPKERFSAEFPKEGPSILRIQQVVRGDSAAYFCASSLSDRAGQPQHFGDGTRLSIL.

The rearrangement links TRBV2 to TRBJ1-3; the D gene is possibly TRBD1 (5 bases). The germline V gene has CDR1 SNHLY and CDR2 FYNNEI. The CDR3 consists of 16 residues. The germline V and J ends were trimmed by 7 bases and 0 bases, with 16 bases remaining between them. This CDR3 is CASTPGTGYSGNTIYF. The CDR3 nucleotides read TGTGCCAGCACCCCGGGAACAGGCTACTCTGGAAACACCATATATTTT.

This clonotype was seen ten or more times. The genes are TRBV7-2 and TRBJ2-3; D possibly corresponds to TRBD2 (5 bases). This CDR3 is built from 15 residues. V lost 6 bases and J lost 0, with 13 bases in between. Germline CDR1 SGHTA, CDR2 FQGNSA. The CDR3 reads CASRPPGLSTDTQYF. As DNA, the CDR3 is TGTGCCAGCAGACCTCCGGGGTTAAGCACAGATACGCAGTATTTT.

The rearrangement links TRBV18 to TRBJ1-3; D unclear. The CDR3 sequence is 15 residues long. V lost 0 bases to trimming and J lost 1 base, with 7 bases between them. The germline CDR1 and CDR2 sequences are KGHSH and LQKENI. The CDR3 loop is CASSPPGLSGNTIYF. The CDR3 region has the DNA TGTGCCAGCTCACCACCGGGGTTATCTGGAAACACCATATATTTT.